This T cell receptor beta chain was sequenced in a study of cytotoxic CD8 clonotypes in ibrutinib-treated CLL. Study as a whole: The samples contained a few hundred thousand productive templates on average. They also contained an average of approximately 100,000 productive rearrangements. Study-level findings and limits: Clonality (at baseline) was higher than in age-matched healthy donors and tracked circulating CD8+ T-cell counts.

Details on this clone: Its antigen is not known.

Cryopreserved PBMCs were the source of approximately 2 micrograms of genomic DNA, which went to TCR beta libraries. Method: immunoSEQ multiplex PCR; TCRdb's copy keeps in-frame clones and lacks some. The sample consists of roughly 250,000 clones, 60% to 75% of them appearing once. Germline V gene sequence: CDR1 DFQATT, CDR2 SNEGSKA (reference sequence). Trimming left V 6 bases short and J 7 bases short, with 12 bases between. The CDR3 covers 11 residues. This sample comprised PBMCs, obtained after 24 months of ibrutinib treatment. The origin of this receptor is a human donor with chronic lymphocytic leukemia. The rearrangement links TRBV20-1 to TRBJ1-2; no firm D call. In DNA form, the CDR3 reads TGCAGTGCCCCCGTCGGGGTTGGCTACACCTTC. Translation gives CSAPVGVGYTF.